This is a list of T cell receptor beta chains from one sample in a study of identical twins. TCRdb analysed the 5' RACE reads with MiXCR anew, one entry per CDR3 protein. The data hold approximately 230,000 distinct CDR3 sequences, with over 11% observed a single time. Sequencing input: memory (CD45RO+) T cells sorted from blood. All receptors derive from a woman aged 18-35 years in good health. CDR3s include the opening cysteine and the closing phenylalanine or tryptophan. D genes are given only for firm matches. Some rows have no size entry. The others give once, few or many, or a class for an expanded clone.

cdr3_nt: TGCAGCGTTGTACCCGGGACAGGGGGATATGGCTACACCTTC
cdr3_aa: CSVVPGTGGYGYTF
d_call: TRBD1
v_call: TRBV29-1
clone_size: NA
j_call: TRBJ1-2

cdr3_nt: TGCAGTGCTAGAGATTCAGGTCCTAGCGGGTCCACAGATACGCAGTATTTT
cdr3_aa: CSARDSGPSGSTDTQYF
d_call: TRBD2
v_call: TRBV20-1
clone_size: many
j_call: TRBJ2-3

cdr3_nt: TGTGCCAGCAGTTCCTCCCCGGGGTCTGAAGCTTTCTTT
cdr3_aa: CASSSSPGSEAFF
d_call: NA
v_call: TRBV12-3/TRBV12-4
clone_size: many
j_call: TRBJ1-1

cdr3_nt: TGTGCCAGCAGCTTAGGTGGGGGGCTGACGGATACGCAGTATTTT
cdr3_aa: CASSLGGGLTDTQYF
d_call: NA
v_call: TRBV7-8
clone_size: few
j_call: TRBJ2-3

cdr3_nt: TGCGCCAGCAGCTTGGTGACAGGAAAGATTGAAGCTTTCTTT
cdr3_aa: CASSLVTGKIEAFF
d_call: NA
v_call: TRBV5-1
clone_size: NA
j_call: TRBJ1-1

cdr3_nt: TGTGCCAGCAGCTTAGGGGGACAGGGATATGGCTACACCTTC
cdr3_aa: CASSLGGQGYGYTF
d_call: TRBD1
v_call: TRBV11-2
clone_size: few
j_call: TRBJ1-2

cdr3_nt: TGTGCCAGCAGTTCCCCTAGCGGGAGGGCAATCGAGCAGTACTTC
cdr3_aa: CASSSPSGRAIEQYF
d_call: TRBD2
v_call: TRBV12-3/TRBV12-4
clone_size: many
j_call: TRBJ2-7

cdr3_nt: TGCAGTGCACAAGGGGCCCCGAGCTCTGGAAACACCATATATTTT
cdr3_aa: CSAQGAPSSGNTIYF
d_call: NA
v_call: TRBV20-1
clone_size: few
j_call: TRBJ1-3

cdr3_nt: TGTGCCAGCAGCAGAAAAGGGGCCGCTGAAGCTTTCTTT
cdr3_aa: CASSRKGAAEAFF
d_call: NA
v_call: TRBV7-3
clone_size: NA
j_call: TRBJ1-1

cdr3_nt: TGCGCCAGCAGAGTAGCGGATCACAATGAGCAGTTCTTC
cdr3_aa: CASRVADHNEQFF
d_call: NA
v_call: TRBV5-1
clone_size: NA
j_call: TRBJ2-1

cdr3_nt: TGTGCCAGCAGCCCAAAGGGGCGGGAGTTCGTAAATGAGCAGTTCTTC
cdr3_aa: CASSPKGREFVNEQFF
d_call: TRBD2
v_call: TRBV7-9
clone_size: few
j_call: TRBJ2-1

cdr3_nt: TGCAGTGCTAGGGCGGGGGGGACAGATACGCAGTATTTT
cdr3_aa: CSARAGGTDTQYF
d_call: TRBD2
v_call: TRBV20-1
clone_size: many
j_call: TRBJ2-3

cdr3_nt: TGTGCCATCAGTCCTCAAATAGGGGGTGAAAAACTGTTTTTT
cdr3_aa: CAISPQIGGEKLFF
d_call: NA
v_call: TRBV10-3
clone_size: many
j_call: TRBJ1-4

cdr3_nt: TGTGCCAGCAGTCCAGGTCGCGACGAAAAACTGTTTTTT
cdr3_aa: CASSPGRDEKLFF
d_call: NA
v_call: TRBV28
clone_size: few
j_call: TRBJ1-4

cdr3_nt: TGTGCCTGGAGTTTTCCGACTAGTTACGAGCAGTACTTC
cdr3_aa: CAWSFPTSYEQYF
d_call: NA
v_call: TRBV30
clone_size: few
j_call: TRBJ2-7

cdr3_nt: TGTGCCAGCAGACCTCCTAGCGGGGGGTTCTCCTACGAGCAGTACTTC
cdr3_aa: CASRPPSGGFSYEQYF
d_call: TRBD2
v_call: TRBV12-3/TRBV12-4
clone_size: few
j_call: TRBJ2-7

cdr3_nt: TGTGCCAGCAGTTCCCCCAGTCGGGGGCCCGCCTACAATGAGCAGTTCTTC
cdr3_aa: CASSSPSRGPAYNEQFF
d_call: NA
v_call: TRBV6-5
clone_size: many
j_call: TRBJ2-1

cdr3_nt: TGTGCCGGAAAAGAACAACTATGGCAAGAGACCCAGTACTTC
cdr3_aa: CAGKEQLWQETQYF
d_call: NA
v_call: TRBV6-1
clone_size: NA
j_call: TRBJ2-5

cdr3_nt: TGCGCCAGCAGCTTGGAGGGGACCCCCTATGGCTACACCTTC
cdr3_aa: CASSLEGTPYGYTF
d_call: NA
v_call: TRBV5-1
clone_size: many
j_call: TRBJ1-2

cdr3_nt: TGTGCCAGCAGCGGGACAGGAAATCAGCCCCAGCATTTT
cdr3_aa: CASSGTGNQPQHF
d_call: TRBD1
v_call: TRBV7-2
clone_size: medium-sized
j_call: TRBJ1-5

cdr3_nt: TGCGCCAGCAGCCAAGGACTAGCGAATGGCATTCAGTACTTC
cdr3_aa: CASSQGLANGIQYF
d_call: TRBD2
v_call: TRBV4-3
clone_size: NA
j_call: TRBJ2-4

cdr3_nt: TGCGCCAGCATCAGAGGCGGAAGCACAGATACGCAGTATTTT
cdr3_aa: CASIRGGSTDTQYF
d_call: NA
v_call: TRBV5-1
clone_size: many
j_call: TRBJ2-3

cdr3_nt: TGCAGTGCTAGATTGGGGGGTAGCGTCTACAATGAGCAGTTCTTC
cdr3_aa: CSARLGGSVYNEQFF
d_call: NA
v_call: TRBV20-1
clone_size: once
j_call: TRBJ2-1

cdr3_nt: TGTGCCAGCATGGGGCCGAAACAAGAGACCCAGTACTTC
cdr3_aa: CASMGPKQETQYF
d_call: NA
v_call: TRBV3-1
clone_size: NA
j_call: TRBJ2-5

cdr3_nt: TGTGCCAGCAGCTTCGGGGCGGGAGGCCGCACAGATACGCAGTATTTT
cdr3_aa: CASSFGAGGRTDTQYF
d_call: TRBD2
v_call: TRBV7-2
clone_size: NA
j_call: TRBJ2-3

cdr3_nt: TGTGCCAGCAGTAGCGGGAGGGAATACAATGAGCAGTTCTTC
cdr3_aa: CASSSGREYNEQFF
d_call: TRBD2
v_call: TRBV18
clone_size: few
j_call: TRBJ2-1